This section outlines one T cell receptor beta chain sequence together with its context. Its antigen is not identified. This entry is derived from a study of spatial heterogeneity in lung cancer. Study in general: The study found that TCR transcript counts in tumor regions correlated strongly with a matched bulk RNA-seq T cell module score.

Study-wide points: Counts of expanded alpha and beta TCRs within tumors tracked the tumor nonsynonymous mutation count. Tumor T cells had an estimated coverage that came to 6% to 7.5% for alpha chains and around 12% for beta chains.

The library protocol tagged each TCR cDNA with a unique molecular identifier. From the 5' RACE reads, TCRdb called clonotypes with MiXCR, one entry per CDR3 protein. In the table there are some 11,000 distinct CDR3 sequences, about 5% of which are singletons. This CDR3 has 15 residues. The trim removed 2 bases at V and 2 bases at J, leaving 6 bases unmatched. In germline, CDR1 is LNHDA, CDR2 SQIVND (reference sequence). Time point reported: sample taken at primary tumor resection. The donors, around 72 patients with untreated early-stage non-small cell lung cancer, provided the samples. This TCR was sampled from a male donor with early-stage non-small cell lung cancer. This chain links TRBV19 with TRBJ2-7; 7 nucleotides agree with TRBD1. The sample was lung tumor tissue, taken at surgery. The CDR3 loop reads CASSIQRGPPYEQYF. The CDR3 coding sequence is TGTGCCAGTAGTATACAGAGGGGGCCCCCCTACGAGCAGTACTTC.